Sequencing of this TCR beta chain was carried out in a study of blood T cell repertoires in COVID-19 (dated by TCRdb to 2018 to 2020). For the study in its entirety: The collaborator samples originated in the United States, Italy and Spain and spanned the acute and convalescent phases of COVID-19. Where HLA class I and class II types were available, the types were taken from metadata supplied by the sample provider, not from assay-based typing. The prospective study material was composed of cDNA or gDNA derived from T cells, B-cell-depleted T cells, or PBMCs. Samples were obtained from the ongoing ImmuneRACE study (first 160 participants) and from 1,200 or so subjects provided by 6 global collaborators. The sample metadata nearly always contained a de-identified subject ID, COVID-19 status, age in years and sex. Deeply sampled blood TCRbeta repertoires from subjects exposed to, actively infected with, or recovered from COVID-19 were included in the dataset. A freely available public database, intended as a resource for researchers studying the immune response to SARS-CoV-2, is where the repertoires were released.

The immunoSEQ Assay, a bias-controlled multiplex PCR, was used to amplify TCRbeta CDR3 regions from genomic DNA. Per the source publication's procedure: Within the assay, amplification of reference gene primers was used to estimate how many nucleated cells each sample contained. To quantify the absolute abundance of each unique TCRbeta CDR3 rearrangement, sequence reads were collapsed and filtered. For each sample, productive Simpson clonality was calculated by taking the square root of Simpson's diversity index across productive rearrangements. TCRdb limited this immuneACCESS table to in-frame rearrangements with V and J called. A share of clones is missing; checked studies link under half to unresolved V genes, and the rest is unexplained. The DNA was the basis for D and trimming; V, J and clone size are from that table. Within this sample are 87,000 or so clones, with roughly 91% of them counted one time only. The ten biggest clones cover around 5.3% of the sample.

Broader findings and caveats from the paper: The amount of clinical and demographic metadata varied by source and participant and was provided uncurated.

This clone came up once. It lacks a known antigen. Per-base quality was not reported, and no clone a single base away is much larger than it. Collaborating institutions collected whole blood in K2EDTA tubes following their own protocols. For TCRbeta analysis, collaborators shipped samples as frozen whole blood, isolated PBMCs, or DNA extracted from either of those sample types. The receptor was isolated from a woman of 80 years or more with acute or convalescent COVID-19. The sample taken for sequencing was peripheral blood.

The sequenced DNA is TGTGCCAGCAGCCATGACAGTCAAGAGACCCAGTACTTC. This translates into CASSHDSQETQYF. The V and J segments used are TRBV21-1 and TRBJ2-5; the table's D call of TRBD1 was not tested on the DNA. TRBV21-1 is an annotated pseudogene. Including the terminal cysteine and phenylalanine, the CDR3 comprises 13 residues. Only CDR3 DNA is held: 39 bases, read in frame from base 1.